A selection of T cell receptor beta chains follows, all from one sample in a study of Ad26.COV2.S vaccination and SARS-CoV-2 variants. Libraries were prepared by immunoSEQ multiplex PCR; TCRdb keeps only in-frame clonotypes and omits some of them. The sample holds about 370,000 clones, around nine tenths seen once. The specimen was peripheral blood, collected in a trial of Ad26.COV2.S vaccine versus placebo. Receptor source: a person aged 18-60 years who received the Ad26.COV2.S COVID-19 vaccine or a placebo. Both conserved end residues are part of each CDR3. The D gene is left open where the match is weak. The size entry is marked missing in some rows and otherwise reads once, few, many or a size class.

j_call clone_size cdr3_length d_call v_call cdr3_aa cdr3_nt
TRBJ2-3 NA 11 NA TRBV3-1/TRBV3-2 CASSRRDTQYF TGTGCCAGCAGTAGGAGGGATACGCAGTATTTT
TRBJ2-7 NA 14 NA TRBV5-1 CASSANRASYEQYF TGCGCCAGCAGCGCTAACCGGGCGTCCTACGAGCAGTACTTC
TRBJ2-7 NA 15 TRBD2 TRBV28 CASGGAGLAAYEQYF TGTGCCAGCGGAGGCGCGGGACTAGCGGCCTACGAGCAGTACTTC
TRBJ2-1 once 12 NA TRBV5-1 CASSPDYNEQFF TGCGCCAGCAGCCCGGATTACAATGAGCAGTTCTTC
TRBJ2-7 NA 15 NA TRBV2 CASSGGTTLSYEQYF TGTGCCAGCAGTGGCGGGACAACCTTATCCTACGAGCAGTACTTC
TRBJ1-4 NA 13 NA TRBV10-3 CATQGADNEKLFF TGTGCCACACAAGGAGCTGATAATGAAAAACTGTTTTTT
TRBJ2-7 NA 11 NA TRBV5-1 CASSSSSEQYF TGCGCCAGCAGCTCCTCCTCCGAGCAGTACTTC
TRBJ2-7 NA 14 NA TRBV6-5 CASKLSGGAIEQYF TGTGCCAGCAAGCTTAGCGGAGGGGCGATCGAGCAGTACTTC
TRBJ2-1 NA 14 NA TRBV29-1 CSVDGTWGVNEQFF TGCAGCGTTGATGGAACGTGGGGGGTGAATGAGCAGTTCTTC
TRBJ2-7 once 16 TRBD1 TRBV3-1/TRBV3-2 CASSQGDRGAPYEQYF TGTGCCAGCAGCCAGGGGGACAGGGGCGCACCCTACGAGCAGTACTTC
TRBJ2-7 NA 16 TRBD2 TRBV7-2 CASSLAASGRLYEQYF TGTGCCAGCAGCTTAGCGGCTAGCGGGAGGTTATACGAGCAGTACTTC
TRBJ1-6 NA 15 TRBD1 TRBV14 CASSQRQGSNSPLHF TGTGCCAGCAGCCAAAGACAGGGAAGTAATTCACCCCTCCACTTT
TRBJ1-2 once 13 NA TRBV29-1 CSVEAPGPNGYTF TGCAGCGTTGAAGCCCCGGGTCCCAATGGCTACACCTTC
TRBJ2-5 NA 13 TRBD1 TRBV7-3 CASSRGQQETQYF TGTGCCAGCTCCCGGGGACAGCAAGAGACCCAGTACTTC
TRBJ2-1 NA 13 NA TRBV5-6 CASSGGSANEQFF TGTGCCAGCAGCGGAGGTAGTGCGAATGAGCAGTTCTTC
TRBJ2-7 NA 15 NA TRBV21-1 CASSNIAGDFHEQYF TGTGCCAGCAGCAATATAGCCGGTGATTTCCACGAGCAGTACTTC
TRBJ2-1 NA 15 TRBD1 TRBV27 CASSLKDRAYNEQFF TGTGCCAGCAGTTTAAAGGACAGGGCCTACAATGAGCAGTTCTTC
TRBJ1-6 NA 13 NA TRBV28 CASRAGQSSPLHF TGTGCCAGCAGGGCCGGGCAGTCTTCACCCCTCCACTTT
TRBJ2-3 NA 15 NA TRBV27 CASSSTSTSTDTQYF TGTGCCAGCAGTTCAACCTCTACTAGCACAGATACGCAGTATTTT
TRBJ2-5 NA 14 TRBD2 TRBV13 CASSQRLAGETQYF TGTGCCAGCAGTCAACGACTAGCGGGAGAGACCCAGTACTTC
TRBJ2-5 once 13 NA TRBV29-1 CSVSGGAGETQYF TGCAGCGTTTCCGGCGGGGCAGGGGAGACCCAGTACTTC
TRBJ2-7 few 15 NA TRBV27 CASLLGGGQSYEQYF TGTGCCAGCCTCTTGGGGGGGGGACAGTCCTACGAGCAGTACTTC
TRBJ2-1 NA 14 NA TRBV7-9 CASSSPSGYNEQFF TGTGCCAGCAGCTCGCCCTCGGGATACAATGAGCAGTTCTTC
TRBJ2-7 NA 13 NA TRBV29-1 CNVHRGLAYEQYF TGCAACGTACATCGGGGACTCGCCTACGAGCAGTACTTC
TRBJ2-5 NA 16 NA TRBV13 CASSLKAGVLQETQYF TGTGCCAGCAGCTTAAAAGCCGGGGTGCTACAAGAGACCCAGTACTTC
TRBJ2-1 once 17 TRBD2 TRBV5-1 CASSLQTSGSSYNEQFF TGCGCCAGCAGCTTGCAAACTAGCGGGAGCTCCTACAATGAGCAGTTCTTC
TRBJ1-2 NA 12 NA TRBV19 CASSIGGGGYTF TGTGCCAGTAGTATCGGCGGGGGTGGCTACACCTTC
TRBJ1-2 NA 14 TRBD1 TRBV6-5 CASSHRGGNYGYTF TGTGCCAGCAGCCACAGGGGTGGGAACTATGGCTACACCTTC
TRBJ2-2 NA 12 NA TRBV5-1 CASDTNTGELFF TGCGCCAGCGACACGAACACCGGGGAGCTGTTTTTT
TRBJ2-2 NA 14 NA TRBV29-1 CSVESRVDTGELFF TGCAGCGTTGAAAGCAGGGTAGACACCGGGGAGCTGTTTTTT
TRBJ2-3 NA 14 NA TRBV5-4 CASSSGTSTDTQYF TGTGCCAGCAGCTCAGGAACCAGCACAGATACGCAGTATTTT
TRBJ1-4 NA 16 TRBD1 TRBV4-3 CASSQERGQGNEKLFF TGCGCCAGCAGCCAAGAGCGGGGACAGGGAAATGAAAAACTGTTTTTT
TRBJ1-1 NA 10 TRBD1 TRBV20-1 CSVRQGRAFF TGCAGTGTCAGACAGGGGAGGGCTTTCTTT
TRBJ1-5 NA 15 TRBD1 TRBV2 CASTLGDRDRQPQHF TGTGCCAGCACCCTAGGGGACAGGGACCGTCAGCCCCAGCATTTT
TRBJ2-1 few 13 NA TRBV5-1 CASSSPPQNEQFF TGCGCCAGCAGCTCCCCCCCCCAAAATGAGCAGTTCTTC
TRBJ1-1 NA 18 NA TRBV6-2/TRBV6-3 CASSYSLMGPSRNTEAFF TGTGCCAGCAGTTACTCGTTGATGGGCCCCTCGAGGAACACTGAAGCTTTCTTT
TRBJ2-1 NA 15 TRBD2 TRBV27 CASSLGTSGSPEQFF TGTGCCAGCTCCTTAGGGACTAGCGGGAGTCCTGAGCAGTTCTTC
TRBJ2-2 NA 16 NA TRBV4-3 CASSQEDRLNTGELFF TGCGCCAGCAGCCAAGAAGACAGACTGAACACCGGGGAGCTGTTTTTT
TRBJ2-3 NA 14 NA TRBV11-2 CASRLGGRADTQYF TGTGCCAGTCGTCTGGGGGGTAGGGCAGATACGCAGTATTTT